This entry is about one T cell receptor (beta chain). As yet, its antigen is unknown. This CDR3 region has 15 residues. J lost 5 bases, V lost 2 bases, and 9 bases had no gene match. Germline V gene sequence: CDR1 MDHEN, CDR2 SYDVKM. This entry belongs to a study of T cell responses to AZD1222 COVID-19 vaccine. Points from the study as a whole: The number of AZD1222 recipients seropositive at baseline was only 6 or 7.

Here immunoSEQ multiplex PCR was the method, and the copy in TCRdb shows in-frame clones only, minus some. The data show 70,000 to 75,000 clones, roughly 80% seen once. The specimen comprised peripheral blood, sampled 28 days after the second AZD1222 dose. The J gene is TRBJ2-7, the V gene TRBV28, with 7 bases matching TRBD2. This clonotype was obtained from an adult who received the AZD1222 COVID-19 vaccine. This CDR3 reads CASSLLGGSGHEQYF. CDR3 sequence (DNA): TGTGCCAGCAGTTTACTTGGCGGGAGTGGCCACGAGCAGTACTTC. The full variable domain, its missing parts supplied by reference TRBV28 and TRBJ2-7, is DVKVTQSSRYLVKRTGEKVFLECVQDMDHENMFWYRQDPGLGLRLIYFSYDVKMKEKGDIPEGYSVSREKKERFSLILESASTNQTSMYLCASSLLGGSGHEQYFGPGTRLTVT.